This T cell receptor beta chain stems from a study of monozygotic twins with cystic fibrosis (dated by TCRdb to the early 2020s). Looking at the study overall: Barcoded libraries were made from 2.5 to 3 micrograms of fragmented DNA using about 16 PCR cycles. The cohort comprised ten female and six male twin pairs aged roughly 2.0 to 40 years, median about 9.3 years, mostly children and adolescents. Data for three of the twin pairs had previously been reported in another context. Twins were ranked among 1,060 cohort participants for weight-for-height and FEVPerc (FEV1 disease centile) on the day of blood sampling. To assess genetic influence on V and J gene usage, the study compared TCR beta repertoires within and across 16 monozygotic twin pairs with cystic fibrosis. Results the study describes overall, beyond this receptor: Significantly higher nucleotide-identical clonotype sharing was observed within monozygotic CF twin pairs than between unrelated CF individuals (P = 0.000026, Mann-Whitney). V gene usage was most similar to the co-twin in 13 of 16 pairs, and J usage was most similar to the co-twin in 8 of 16 pairs, which suggests genetic constraints. The cohort was small, and the number of shared CDR3s showed no association with age, concordance or disease severity. Simpson clonality was generally low (median about 0.0087), suggesting a naive-dominated repertoire, with higher clonality in the most severely affected patients.

Details on this clone: What antigen it recognizes has not been identified. The sample holds no much larger clone one base away, and base qualities are not on file.

The twin pairs came from the European Cystic Fibrosis Twin and Sibling Study Cohort, a cohort that recruited patients from over a hundred CF clinics across 14 European countries. Zygosity and CFTR genotype were verified in-house, with zygosity tested by multiplex PCR of nine short tandem repeat loci. Peripheral blood was sampled from each twin, and clinical parameters were recorded on the day of blood sampling. Genomic DNA was isolated from peripheral blood cells with phenol/chloroform and kept in TE buffer at 4 degrees C. TCR beta CDR3 regions were amplified by multiplex PCR using the immunoSEQ immune profiling system, following the manufacturer's instructions. Sequencing was performed on an Illumina NextSeq system. The original methods were these. The immunoSEQ Analyzer platform handled processing of the sequence data, and clonality was calculated by taking the square root of Simpson's index of productive rearrangements. Jensen-Shannon distance served as the measure of similarity in V and J usage, while OLGA was used to compute CDR3 generation probabilities. Shared CDR3 sequences were searched in the immuneACCESS database (August 2020) and in VDJdb (December 2020). In TCRdb, the immuneACCESS table is reduced to in-frame sequences with V and J assigned. These tables do not hold every clone; where another copy was compared, an unresolved V gene accounts for under half, and the others remain unexplained. The DNA was the basis for D and trimming; V, J and clone size are from that table. The sample has tens of thousands of clones on record, under 95% of them singletons. The biggest ten clones account for roughly 0.3% of the sample.

Based on the germline V gene, the CDR1 and CDR2 sequences are SGHTA and FQGNSA. The CDR3 covers 15 residues, taking in both the cysteine and the phenylalanine. Just CDR3 DNA is preserved here, 45 bases in frame from base 1. V lost 7 bases and J lost 0 bases; the stretch between them is 10 bases long. The chain joins TRBV7-2 to TRBJ2-6; TRBD1 is a possible D gene, resting on 5 matching bases. Sequenced sample: blood. The TCR was taken from a girl aged 2 to 9 with cystic fibrosis. The DNA reads as follows: TGTGCCAGCAATAGGGGTGTCTCTGGGGCCAACGTCCTGACTTTC. Translated, it gives CASNRGVSGANVLTF.